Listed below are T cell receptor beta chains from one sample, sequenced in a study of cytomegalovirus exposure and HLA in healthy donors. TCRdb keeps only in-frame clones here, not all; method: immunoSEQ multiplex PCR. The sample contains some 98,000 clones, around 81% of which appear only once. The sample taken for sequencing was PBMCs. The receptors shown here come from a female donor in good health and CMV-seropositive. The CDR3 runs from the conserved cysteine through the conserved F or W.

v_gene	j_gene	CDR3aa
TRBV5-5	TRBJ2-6	CASSPGTGILSGANVLTF
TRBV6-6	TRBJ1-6	CASSYLGSVNSPLHF
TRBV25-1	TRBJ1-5	CASSGGWGNQPQHF
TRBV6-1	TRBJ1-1	CASSEDQGRNTEAFF
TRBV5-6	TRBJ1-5	CASSLAVSNQPQHF
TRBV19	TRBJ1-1	CASSMVGQGAHTEAFF
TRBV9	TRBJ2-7	CASSSEDRAYEQYF
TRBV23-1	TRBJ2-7	CASSQPVTRTGGSYEQYF
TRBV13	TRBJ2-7	CASSPPGAIYEQYF
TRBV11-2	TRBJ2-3	CASNPTGRTDTQYF
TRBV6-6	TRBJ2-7	CASSYYTGTSAYEQYF
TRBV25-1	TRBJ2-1	CASSVDRAGNEQFF
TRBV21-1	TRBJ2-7	CASSPSRLESYEQYF
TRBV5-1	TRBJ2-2	CASTHLPTSGGGNTGELFF
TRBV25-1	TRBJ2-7	CASSDPGQGSYEQYF
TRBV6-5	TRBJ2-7	CASSLEPGLAAYEQYF
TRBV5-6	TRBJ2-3	CASSLTGEGEADTQYF
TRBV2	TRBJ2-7	CASSEAGTLSYEQYF
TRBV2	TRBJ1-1	CAPDGTGGTEAFF
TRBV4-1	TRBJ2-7	CASSPRQGYEQYF
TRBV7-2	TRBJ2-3	CASSLTGGGTDTQYF
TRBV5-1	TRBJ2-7	CASSEGGYEQYF
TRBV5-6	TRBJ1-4	CASSFIGGASNEKLFF
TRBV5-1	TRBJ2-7	CASSLERGGLNEQYF
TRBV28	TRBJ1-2	CASSFSGDGDGYTF
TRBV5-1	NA	CASATGQTYEQYF
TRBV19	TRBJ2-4	CASSFRQGIAKNIQYF
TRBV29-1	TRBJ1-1	CSVKKGGLDRGLNTEAFF
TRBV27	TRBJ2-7	CASSWTGLSSYEQYF
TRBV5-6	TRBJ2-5	CASSPRVEETQYF
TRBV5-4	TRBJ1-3	CASSGPGSGNTIYF
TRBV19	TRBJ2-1	CASSTDRGPDNEQFF
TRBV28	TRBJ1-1	CETGRTGNTEAFF
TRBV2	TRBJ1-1	CARRGQGMNTEAFF
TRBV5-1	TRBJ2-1	CASSLTTGYSYNEQFF
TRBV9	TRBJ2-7	CASSPRPFPESYEQYF
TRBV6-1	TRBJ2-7	CASSGGGYEQYF
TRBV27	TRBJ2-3	CASSLSGRDTDTQYF
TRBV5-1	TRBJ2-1	CASSLDRMAGRSSYNEQFF
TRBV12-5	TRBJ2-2	CASGFGLAGTNTGELFF
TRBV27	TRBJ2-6	CASSFGSGANVLTF
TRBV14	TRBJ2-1	CASSQDPGEPSYNEQFF
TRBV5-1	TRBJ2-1	CASSLDVAVWNEQFF